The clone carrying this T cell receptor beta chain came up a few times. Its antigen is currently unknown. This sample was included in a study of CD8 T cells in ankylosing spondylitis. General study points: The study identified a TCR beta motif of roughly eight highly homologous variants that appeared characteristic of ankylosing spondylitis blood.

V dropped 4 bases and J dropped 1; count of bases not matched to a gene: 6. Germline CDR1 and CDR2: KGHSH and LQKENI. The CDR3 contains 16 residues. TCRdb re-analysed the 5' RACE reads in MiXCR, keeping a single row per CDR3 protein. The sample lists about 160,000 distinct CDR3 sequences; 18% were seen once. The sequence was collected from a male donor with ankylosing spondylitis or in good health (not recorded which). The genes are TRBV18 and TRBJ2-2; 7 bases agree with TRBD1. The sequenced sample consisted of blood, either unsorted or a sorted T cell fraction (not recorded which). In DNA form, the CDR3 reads TGTGCCAGCTCACGTAATACAGGGGAGAACACCGGGGAGCTGTTTTTT. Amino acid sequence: CASSRNTGENTGELFF.